These 19 T cell receptor beta chains originate from one sample sequenced in a study of T cell clones after liver transplantation. No antigen has been assigned to these receptors. Alloreactive TCRbeta sequences came from sequencing proliferating CFSE-low cells in the MLR. Produced via immunoSEQ multiplex PCR; TCRdb's table is partial and in-frame only. This table holds under 6,000 clones, 25% to 30% found once. The sequencing sample was made of CD4+ T cells from cultured PBMCs. The receptors derive from a human patient who received a liver transplant. Some T cells may possibly be graft donor cells.

This clone is labeled medium-sized. V gene TRBV9 combines with J gene TRBJ1-2, with TRBD1 as a possible D gene (5 bases). This CDR3 is 12 amino acids long. Trimming stripped 5 bases from V and 5 bases from J, with 10 bases between. Germline V gene data show CDR1 as SGDLS and CDR2 as YYNGEE. The CDR3 DNA follows: TGTGCCAGCAGTGCTGAGGGGTATGGCTACACCTTC. It translates to CASSAEGYGYTF.

This sequence joins TRBV4-1 and TRBJ1-2, with 7 bases fitting TRBD1. There are 15 residues in the CDR3. Germline loops: CDR1 MGHRA, CDR2 YSYEKL. V lost 5 bases to trimming and J lost 0 bases; unmatched junction nucleotides: 6. In DNA, the CDR3 is TGCGCCAGCAGCTATAACAGGGGAGCTAACTATGGCTACACCTTC. It specifies CASSYNRGANYGYTF.

This sequence joins TRBV4-1 and TRBJ2-3; 8 bases agree with TRBD2. This CDR3 has 15 residues. Germline CDR1 MGHRA, CDR2 YSYEKL. Trimming cost V 3 bases and J 5 bases; bases outside gene matches: 7. The CDR3 reads CASSHSGMAEDTQYF. CDR3 DNA: TGCGCCAGCAGCCATAGCGGGATGGCGGAAGATACGCAGTATTTT.

There are a few counts of this clone. The chain combines TRBV6-5 with TRBJ1-5; D call uncertain. This CDR3 contains 12 residues. Between the trimmed V and J ends, which lost 5 bases and 2 bases, there was a span of 4 bases. CDR1 MNHEY and CDR2 SVGAGI come from the germline V gene. The CDR3 spells CASSTGNQPQHF. The CDR3, as DNA: TGTGCCAGCAGTACAGGCAATCAGCCCCAGCATTTT.

V gene TRBV4-3 combines with J gene TRBJ1-6; D remains ambiguous. Germline loops: CDR1 LGHNA, CDR2 YSLEER. The CDR3 runs to 14 residues. Trimming removed 0 bases from V and 9 bases from J, with 9 bases in between. The CDR3 DNA follows: TGCGCCAGCAGCCAAGACTATAGTGGTTCACCCCTCCACTTT. Residues: CASSQDYSGSPLHF.

This clone showed up just a few times. The chain employs TRBV7-6 and TRBJ2-5, with TRBD2 matching over 9 bases. The V gene's germline CDR1 is SGHVS and CDR2 FNYEAQ. The CDR3 sequence is 17 residues long. V trimming: 2 bases; J trimming: 2 bases; junction bases outside the gene matches: 9. CDR3 DNA sequence: TGTGCCAGCAGCTTATTTTGTTCCGCGGGAGGGCAAGAGACCCAGTACTTC. Protein sequence: CASSLFCSAGGQETQYF.

This chain links TRBV7-3 with TRBJ2-3; TRBD2 matches 8 bases. Germline V gene sequence: CDR1 SGHTA, CDR2 FQGTGA. V gave up 5 bases and J gave up 2 bases; unmatched junction bases: 9. The CDR3 consists of 16 residues. The CDR3 DNA reads as TGTGCCAGCAGCAAAGGTGGTAGCGGGATCACAGATACGCAGTATTTT. Protein sequence: CASSKGGSGITDTQYF.

The chain employs TRBV4-2 and TRBJ2-5; 7 bases are shared with TRBD1. The CDR3 extends over 15 amino acids. With 1 base clipped from V and 0 bases from J, the junction kept 2 bases outside the gene matches. Germline V CDR1 and CDR2: LGHNA, YNFKEQ. The CDR3 protein is CASSQGDRHQETQYF. The CDR3 DNA sequence: TGTGCCAGCAGCCAAGGGGACAGACACCAAGAGACCCAGTACTTC.

By proportion, this clone is medium-sized. The V gene is TRBV21-1, the J gene TRBJ1-4. TRBV21-1 is given as a pseudogene. The CDR3 is 17 residues long. CDR3 sequence (DNA): TGTGCCAGCAGCTCAAGAGGGACGGCCTCAACTAATGAAAAACTGTTTTTT. This encodes CASSSRGTASTNEKLFF.

This rearrangement joins TRBV7-9 to TRBJ2-3; a weak D match, TRBD2 (7 bases). Germline CDR1 reads SEHNR; CDR2 reads FQNEAQ (reference sequence). Trimming stripped 5 bases from V and 6 bases from J, with 12 bases between. The CDR3 consists of 13 residues. CDR3 amino acids: CASSRGAADTQYF. CDR3 DNA sequence: TGTGCCAGCAGCCGGGGGGCCGCGGATACGCAGTATTTT.

By frequency in the sample, this clone is medium-sized. V is TRBV28 and J is TRBJ2-2; D unresolved. This CDR3 is 15 amino acids long. V was trimmed by 2 bases and J by 6 bases, leaving 13 bases between them. CDR1 and CDR2 (germline): MDHEN, SYDVKM. The CDR3 bases are TGTGCCAGCAGTTTAGGTACAGCTGGGGCCGGGGAGCTGTTTTTT. Protein: CASSLGTAGAGELFF.

The J gene is TRBJ2-3, the V gene TRBV10-3; 16 bases are a match to TRBD2. This CDR3 contains 18 residues. Germline lookup yields CDR1 ENHRY and CDR2 SYGVKD. The V gene end was trimmed by 6 bases and the J gene end by 2 bases; junction bases not matched to a gene: 8. This CDR3 is CAIRPGLAGGHLTDTQYF. The CDR3 coding sequence is TGTGCCATCAGGCCGGGACTAGCGGGGGGGCACCTCACAGATACGCAGTATTTT.

This rearrangement joins TRBV21-1 to TRBJ2-7. TRBV21-1 is deemed a pseudogene. CDR3 length equals 11 residues. CDR3 sequence: CASPGPYEQYF. DNA for the CDR3: TGTGCCAGTCCGGGGCCCTACGAGCAGTACTTC.

This clone appeared a few times. The chain employs TRBV7-2 and TRBJ2-3, with no clear D. The CDR3 runs to 14 residues. Germline lookup yields CDR1 SGHTA and CDR2 FQGNSA. V lost 2 bases, J lost 1 base, and 7 bases lay in between. In DNA form, the CDR3 reads TGTGCCAGCAGCTTATGGCAGCGCACAGATACGCAGTATTTT. Its protein is CASSLWQRTDTQYF.

By its share, this clone is medium-sized. The V call is TRBV4-2, the J call TRBJ1-1; no clear D gene. Germline V gene data show CDR1 as LGHNA and CDR2 as YNFKEQ. V gave up 0 bases and J gave up 7 bases, with 9 bases separating them. The CDR3 covers 13 residues. Here the CDR3 reads CASSQDRPVEAFF. The CDR3 DNA follows: TGTGCCAGCAGCCAAGATCGGCCAGTTGAAGCTTTCTTT.

This clone was seen only a few times. The genes are TRBV19 and TRBJ2-1; 8 bases fit TRBD2. V shed 1 base and J 1 base; nucleotides not matched to a gene: 9. Germline lookup yields CDR1 LNHDA and CDR2 SQIVND (reference sequence). The CDR3 is 18 amino acids. The CDR3 is CASSIVLTAGVSYNEQFF. The CDR3 DNA reads TGTGCCAGTAGTATAGTCTTGACAGCGGGGGTTTCCTACAATGAGCAGTTCTTC.

This clone turned up a few times. The CDR3, as DNA: TGTGCCAGCAGCCCGACAGGGGGCTATAATTCACCCCTCCACTTT. Translating it yields CASSPTGGYNSPLHF. The chain combines TRBV6-5 with TRBJ1-6, with TRBD1 identical over 9 bases. Per germline, CDR1 MNHEY and CDR2 SVGAGI. V trimming: 6 bases; J trimming: 3 bases; junction bases outside the gene matches: 3. The CDR3 has 15 amino acids.

This clone is termed medium-sized. The chain joins TRBV6-1 to TRBJ1-1, with a tentative D call TRBD1 (5 bases). V gave up 4 bases and J gave up 3 bases, with 12 bases separating them. CDR3 length equals 14 residues. Germline V lookup: CDR1 MNHNS, CDR2 SASEGT. The CDR3: CASSGDAGDTEAFF. The DNA for the CDR3 is TGTGCCAGCAGTGGGGACGCGGGGGACACTGAAGCTTTCTTT.

The chain combines TRBV9 with TRBJ2-3; D gene uncertain. V lost 3 bases and J 4 bases, leaving 12 bases between the germline ends. CDR1 and CDR2 from the germline V gene are SGDLS and YYNGEE. The CDR3 consists of 14 residues. CDR3 amino acids: CASSAPDWSDTQYF. The CDR3 bases are TGTGCCAGCAGCGCCCCTGACTGGTCAGATACGCAGTATTTT.